This T cell receptor beta chain originates from a study of cytomegalovirus exposure and HLA in healthy donors. The CDR3 sequence is 13 residues long. V was shortened by 0 bases and J by 9 bases, with 10 bases between the two germline ends. Germline V gives CDR1 LNHNV, CDR2 YYDKDF (reference sequence). 60 Vbeta and 13 Jbeta primers were used in PCR. TCRdb keeps only in-frame clones here, not all; method: immunoSEQ multiplex PCR. The data show under 150,000 clones, 83% seen once. Among the donors, all were healthy bone marrow donors. The rearrangement joins TRBV15 to TRBJ2-3, with D maybe TRBD1 (6 bases). This clonotype was obtained from a girl aged 2-15 years in good health and CMV-seronegative. Source material: PBMCs. The CDR3: CATSRDPGDTQYF. The CDR3 DNA sequence: TGTGCCACCAGCAGAGACCCAGGGGACACGCAGTATTTT.